This paragraph covers one T cell receptor (beta chain) sequence. Its antigen remains unknown. Other DNA sequences from this sample encode an identical CDR3 as well. This sample is part of a study of cytomegalovirus exposure and HLA in healthy donors. At the level of the study: Unique TCR beta sequences numbering approximately 100 million came from about 179 million T cells in an earlier analysis. There were 88 million or so unique TCRs (from HLA-typed donors) in an early data release.

The CDR3 is made up of 14 amino acids. Germline loops: CDR1 KGHSH, CDR2 LQKENI. V trimming: 4 bases; J trimming: 1 base; junction bases outside the gene matches: 3. Study findings and constraints: Using the classifier, cytomegalovirus status was reportedly diagnosed with high specificity and sensitivity.

PCR employed 60 Vbeta and 13 Jbeta primers. TCRdb's table, derived via immunoSEQ multiplex PCR, lists solely in-frame clones and lacks some. Among 150,000 or so clones listed, 75% were seen once. The rearrangement links TRBV18 to TRBJ1-1, with 7 nucleotides matching TRBD1. The TCR sequence derives from a man younger than 40 in good health and CMV-seronegative. Sequenced material: PBMCs. DNA of the CDR3: TGTGCCAGCTCACGGGACAGAGGGAACACTGAAGCTTTCTTT. As protein: CASSRDRGNTEAFF.